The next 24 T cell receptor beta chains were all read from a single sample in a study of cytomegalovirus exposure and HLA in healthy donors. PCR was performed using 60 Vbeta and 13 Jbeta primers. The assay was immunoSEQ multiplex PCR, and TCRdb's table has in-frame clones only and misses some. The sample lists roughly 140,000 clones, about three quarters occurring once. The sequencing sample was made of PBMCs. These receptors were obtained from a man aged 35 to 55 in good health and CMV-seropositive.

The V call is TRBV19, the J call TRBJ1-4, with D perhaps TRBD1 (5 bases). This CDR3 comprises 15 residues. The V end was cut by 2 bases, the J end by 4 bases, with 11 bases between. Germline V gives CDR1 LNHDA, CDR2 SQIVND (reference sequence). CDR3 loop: CASSITTALNEKLFF. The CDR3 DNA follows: TGTGCCAGTAGTATAACGACAGCCCTTAATGAAAAACTGTTTTTT.

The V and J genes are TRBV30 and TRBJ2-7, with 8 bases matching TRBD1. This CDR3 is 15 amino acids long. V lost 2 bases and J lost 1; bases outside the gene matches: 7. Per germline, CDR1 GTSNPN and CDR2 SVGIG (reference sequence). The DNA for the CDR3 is TGTGCCTGGAGTCAGCCGGACAGGGCGTCCTACGAGCAGTACTTC. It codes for CAWSQPDRASYEQYF.

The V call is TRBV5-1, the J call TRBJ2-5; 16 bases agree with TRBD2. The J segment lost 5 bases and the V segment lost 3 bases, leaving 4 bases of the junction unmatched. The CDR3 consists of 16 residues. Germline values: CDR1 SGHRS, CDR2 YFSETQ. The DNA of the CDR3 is TGCGCCAGCAGCTCGGGACTAGCGGGAGGGCGGGAGACCCAGTACTTC. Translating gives CASSSGLAGGRETQYF.

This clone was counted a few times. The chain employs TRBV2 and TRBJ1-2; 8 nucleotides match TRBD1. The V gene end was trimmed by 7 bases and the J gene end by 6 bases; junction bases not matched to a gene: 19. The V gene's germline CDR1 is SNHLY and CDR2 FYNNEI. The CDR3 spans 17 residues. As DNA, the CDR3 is TGTGCCAGCACCCCGGAACTTGGACAGGGAAGGGTCCATGGCTACACCTTC. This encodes CASTPELGQGRVHGYTF.

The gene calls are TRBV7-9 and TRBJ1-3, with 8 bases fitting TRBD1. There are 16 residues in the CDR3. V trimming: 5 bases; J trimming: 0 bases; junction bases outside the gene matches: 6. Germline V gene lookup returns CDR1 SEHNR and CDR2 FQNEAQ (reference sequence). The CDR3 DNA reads TGTGCCAGCAGCAGGGGGGACAGGATCTCTGGAAACACCATATATTTT. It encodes CASSRGDRISGNTIYF.

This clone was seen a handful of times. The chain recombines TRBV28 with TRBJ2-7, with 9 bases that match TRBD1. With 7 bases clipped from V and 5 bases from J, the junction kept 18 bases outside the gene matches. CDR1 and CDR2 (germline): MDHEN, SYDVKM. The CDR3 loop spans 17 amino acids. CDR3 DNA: TGTGCCAGCACGGGCCCACTGGGGCCGGGACAGGGCCACGAGCAGTACTTC. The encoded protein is CASTGPLGPGQGHEQYF.

The CDR3 sequence is CASSVDPGRAFEQYF. As DNA, the CDR3 is TGTGCCAGCAGCGTAGATCCCGGGAGGGCCTTCGAGCAGTACTTC. The V and J genes are TRBV9 and TRBJ2-7, with TRBD2 identical over 8 bases. Trimming removed 0 bases from V and 6 bases from J; junction bases left unmatched: 8. Germline V gene sequence: CDR1 SGDLS, CDR2 YYNGEE. The CDR3 covers 15 residues.

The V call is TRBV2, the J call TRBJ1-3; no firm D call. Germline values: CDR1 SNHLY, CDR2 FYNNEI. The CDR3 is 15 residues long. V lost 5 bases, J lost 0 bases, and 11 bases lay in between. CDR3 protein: CASSLPRGSGNTIYF. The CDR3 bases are TGTGCCAGCAGTCTCCCCCGGGGCTCTGGAAACACCATATATTTT.

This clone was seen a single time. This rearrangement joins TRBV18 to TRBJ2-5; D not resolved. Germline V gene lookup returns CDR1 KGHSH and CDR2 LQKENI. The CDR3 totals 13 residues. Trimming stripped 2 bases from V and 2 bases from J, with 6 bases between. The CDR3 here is CASSPAVQETQYF. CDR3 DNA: TGTGCCAGCTCACCAGCAGTACAAGAGACCCAGTACTTC.

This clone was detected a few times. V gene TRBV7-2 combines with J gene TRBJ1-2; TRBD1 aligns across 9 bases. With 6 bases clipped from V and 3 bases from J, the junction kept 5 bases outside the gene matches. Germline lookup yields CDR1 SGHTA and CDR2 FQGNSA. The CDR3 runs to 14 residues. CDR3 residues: CASSQRTGDYGYTF. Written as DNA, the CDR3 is TGTGCCAGCAGTCAACGGACAGGGGACTATGGCTACACCTTC.

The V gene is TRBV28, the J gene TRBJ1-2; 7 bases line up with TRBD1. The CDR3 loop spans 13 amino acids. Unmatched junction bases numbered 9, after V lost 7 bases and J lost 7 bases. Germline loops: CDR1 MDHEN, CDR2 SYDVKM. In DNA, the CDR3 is TGTGCCAGCAATAAAAATAACAGGGGTGGCTACACCTTC. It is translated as CASNKNNRGGYTF.

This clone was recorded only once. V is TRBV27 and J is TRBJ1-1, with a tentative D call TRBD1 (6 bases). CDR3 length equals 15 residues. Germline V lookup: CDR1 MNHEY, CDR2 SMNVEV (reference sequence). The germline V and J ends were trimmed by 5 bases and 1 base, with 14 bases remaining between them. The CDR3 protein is CASSQTDRKNTEAFF. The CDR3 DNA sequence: TGTGCCAGCAGTCAGACGGACAGAAAGAACACTGAAGCTTTCTTT.

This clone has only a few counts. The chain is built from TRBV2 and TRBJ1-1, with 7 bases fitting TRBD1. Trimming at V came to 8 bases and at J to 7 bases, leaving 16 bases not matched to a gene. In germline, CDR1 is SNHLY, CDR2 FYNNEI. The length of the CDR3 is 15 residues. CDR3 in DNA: TGTGCCAGCGCCCGGGGAGGCGGGGACAGAAGTGAAGCTTTCTTT. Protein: CASARGGGDRSEAFF.

This CDR3 is CASSVDGRSTGELFF. The CDR3 region has the DNA TGTGCCAGCAGCGTAGACGGGAGAAGCACCGGGGAGCTGTTTTTT. V is TRBV9 and J is TRBJ2-2; D may be TRBD2 (6 bases). The germline V gene encodes CDR1 SGDLS and CDR2 YYNGEE. Trimming took 0 bases from V and 4 from J, leaving 10 bases between them. CDR3 length: 15 amino acids.

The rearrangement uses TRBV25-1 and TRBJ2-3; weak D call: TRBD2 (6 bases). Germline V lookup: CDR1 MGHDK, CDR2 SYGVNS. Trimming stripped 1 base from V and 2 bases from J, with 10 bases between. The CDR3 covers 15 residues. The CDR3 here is CASSEWLADTDTQYF. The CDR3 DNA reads TGTGCCAGCAGTGAATGGTTAGCGGACACAGATACGCAGTATTTT.

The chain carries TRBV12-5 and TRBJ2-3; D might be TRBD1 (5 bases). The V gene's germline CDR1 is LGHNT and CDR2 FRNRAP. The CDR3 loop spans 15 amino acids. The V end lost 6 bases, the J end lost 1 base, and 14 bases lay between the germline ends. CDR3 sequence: CASGYSGSGTDTQYF. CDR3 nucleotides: TGTGCTAGTGGATACTCAGGGTCTGGCACAGATACGCAGTATTTT. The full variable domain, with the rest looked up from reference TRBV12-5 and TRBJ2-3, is DARVTQTPRHKVTEMGQEVTMRCQPILGHNTVFWYRQTMMQGLELLAYFRNRAPLDDSGMPKDRFSAEMPDATLATLKIQPSEPRDSAVYFCASGYSGSGTDTQYFGPGTRLTVL.

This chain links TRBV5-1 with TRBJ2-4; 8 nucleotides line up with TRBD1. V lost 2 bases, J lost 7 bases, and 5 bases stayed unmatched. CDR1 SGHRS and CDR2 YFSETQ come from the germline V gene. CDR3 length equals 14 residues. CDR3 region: CASSFAGGRNIQYF. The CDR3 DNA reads TGCGCCAGCAGCTTCGCAGGGGGCCGGAACATTCAGTACTTC.

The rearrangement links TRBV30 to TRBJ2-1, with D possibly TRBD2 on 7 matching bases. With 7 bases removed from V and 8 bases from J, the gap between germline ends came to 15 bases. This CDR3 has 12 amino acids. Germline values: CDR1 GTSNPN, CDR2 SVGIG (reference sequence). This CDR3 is CALPRGGYEQFF. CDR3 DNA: TGTGCCTTACCCAGGGGAGGGTATGAGCAGTTCTTC.

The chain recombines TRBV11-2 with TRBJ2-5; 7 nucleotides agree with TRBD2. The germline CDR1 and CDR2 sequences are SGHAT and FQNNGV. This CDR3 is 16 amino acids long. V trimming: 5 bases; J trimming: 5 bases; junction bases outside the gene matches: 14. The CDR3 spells CASSARTSASQETQYF. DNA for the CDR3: TGTGCCAGCAGCGCCCGAACTAGCGCCAGTCAGGAGACCCAGTACTTC.

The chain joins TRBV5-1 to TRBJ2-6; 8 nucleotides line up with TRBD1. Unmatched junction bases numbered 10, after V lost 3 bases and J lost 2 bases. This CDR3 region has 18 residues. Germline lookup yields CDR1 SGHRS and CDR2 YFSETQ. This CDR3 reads CASSSRTGSSTGANVLTF. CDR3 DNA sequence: TGCGCCAGCAGCTCACGGACAGGGAGCTCAACTGGGGCCAACGTCCTGACTTTC.

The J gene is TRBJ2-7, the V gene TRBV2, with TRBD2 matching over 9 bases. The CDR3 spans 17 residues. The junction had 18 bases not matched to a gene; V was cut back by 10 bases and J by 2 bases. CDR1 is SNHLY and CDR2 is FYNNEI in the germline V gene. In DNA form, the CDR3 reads TGTGCCACCCAGTTGCTAGCGGGAATGGGTAGGACCTACGAGCAGTACTTC. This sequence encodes CATQLLAGMGRTYEQYF.

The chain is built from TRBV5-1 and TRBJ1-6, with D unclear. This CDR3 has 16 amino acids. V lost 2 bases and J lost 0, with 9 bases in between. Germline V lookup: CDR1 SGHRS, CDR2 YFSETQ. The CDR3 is CASSFSRSSYNSPLHF. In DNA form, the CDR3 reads TGCGCCAGCAGCTTTTCCCGGAGCTCCTATAATTCACCCCTCCACTTT.

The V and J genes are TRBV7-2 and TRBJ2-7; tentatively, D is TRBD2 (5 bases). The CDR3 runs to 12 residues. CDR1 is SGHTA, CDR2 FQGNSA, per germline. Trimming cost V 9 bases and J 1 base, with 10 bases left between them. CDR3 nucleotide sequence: TGTGCCAGTCGGGGAGATTCCTACGAGCAGTACTTC. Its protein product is CASRGDSYEQYF.

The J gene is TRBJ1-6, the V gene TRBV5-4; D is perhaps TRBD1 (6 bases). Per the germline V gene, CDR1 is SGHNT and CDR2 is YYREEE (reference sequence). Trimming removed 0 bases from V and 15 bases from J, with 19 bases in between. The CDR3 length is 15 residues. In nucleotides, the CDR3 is TGTGCCAGCAGCTTGGGTGGGACAACCGTCGCTGGCCTCCACTTT. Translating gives CASSLGGTTVAGLHF.